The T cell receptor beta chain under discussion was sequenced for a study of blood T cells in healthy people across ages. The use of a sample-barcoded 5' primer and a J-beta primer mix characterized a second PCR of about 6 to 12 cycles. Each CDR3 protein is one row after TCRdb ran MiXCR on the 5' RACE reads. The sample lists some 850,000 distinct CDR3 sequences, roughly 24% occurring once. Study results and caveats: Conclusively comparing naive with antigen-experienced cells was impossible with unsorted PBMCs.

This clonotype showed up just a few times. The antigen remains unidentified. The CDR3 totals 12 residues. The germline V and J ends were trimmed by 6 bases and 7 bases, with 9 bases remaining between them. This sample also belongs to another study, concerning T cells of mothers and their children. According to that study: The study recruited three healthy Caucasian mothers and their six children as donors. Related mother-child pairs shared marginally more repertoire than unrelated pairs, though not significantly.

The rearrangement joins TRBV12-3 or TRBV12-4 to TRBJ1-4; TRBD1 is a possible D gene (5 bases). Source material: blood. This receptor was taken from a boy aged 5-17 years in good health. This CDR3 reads CASRVGGEKLFF. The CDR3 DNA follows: TGTGCCAGCAGGGTGGGGGGTGAAAAACTGTTTTTT.